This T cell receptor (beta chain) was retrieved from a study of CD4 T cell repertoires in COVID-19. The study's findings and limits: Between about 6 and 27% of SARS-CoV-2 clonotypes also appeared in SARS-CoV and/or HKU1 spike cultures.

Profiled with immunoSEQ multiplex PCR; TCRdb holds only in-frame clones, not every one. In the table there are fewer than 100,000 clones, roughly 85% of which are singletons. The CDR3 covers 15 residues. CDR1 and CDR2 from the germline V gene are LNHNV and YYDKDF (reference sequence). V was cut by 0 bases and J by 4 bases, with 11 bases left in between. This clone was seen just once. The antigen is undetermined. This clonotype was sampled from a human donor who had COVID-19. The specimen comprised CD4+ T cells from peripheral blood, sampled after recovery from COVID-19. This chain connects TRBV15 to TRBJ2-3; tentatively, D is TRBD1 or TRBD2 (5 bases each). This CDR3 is CATSRDRGPADTQYF. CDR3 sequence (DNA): TGTGCCACCAGCAGAGACCGGGGACCGGCAGATACGCAGTATTTT.